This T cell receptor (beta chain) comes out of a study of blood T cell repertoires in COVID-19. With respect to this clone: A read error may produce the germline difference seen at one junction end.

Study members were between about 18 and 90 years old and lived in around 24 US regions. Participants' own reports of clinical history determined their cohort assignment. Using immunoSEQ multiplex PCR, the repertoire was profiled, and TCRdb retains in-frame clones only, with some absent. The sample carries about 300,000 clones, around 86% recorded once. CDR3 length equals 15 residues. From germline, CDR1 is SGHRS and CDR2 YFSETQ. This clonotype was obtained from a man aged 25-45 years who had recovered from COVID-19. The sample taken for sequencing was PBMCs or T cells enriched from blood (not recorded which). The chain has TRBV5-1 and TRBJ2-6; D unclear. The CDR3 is CANSPGDSGANVLTF. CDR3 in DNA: TGCGCCAACAGCCCGGGTGACTCTGGGGCCAACGTCCTGACTTTC.